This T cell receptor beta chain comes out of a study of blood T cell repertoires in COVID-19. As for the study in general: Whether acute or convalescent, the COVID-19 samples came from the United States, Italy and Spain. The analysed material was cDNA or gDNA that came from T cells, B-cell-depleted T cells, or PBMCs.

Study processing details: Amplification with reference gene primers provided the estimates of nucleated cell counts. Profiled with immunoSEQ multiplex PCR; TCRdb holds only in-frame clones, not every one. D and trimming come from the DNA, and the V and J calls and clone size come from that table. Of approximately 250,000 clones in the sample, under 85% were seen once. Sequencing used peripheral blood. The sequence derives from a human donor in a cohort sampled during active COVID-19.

As DNA, the CDR3 is TGTGCCAGCAGTTCGCAGGGGGCAGGGGATGAAAAACTGTTTTTT. Amino acid sequence: CASSSQGAGDEKLFF. This chain connects TRBV28 to TRBJ1-4, with 8 nucleotides matching TRBD1. CDR3 length equals 15 residues. The germline V gene encodes CDR1 MDHEN and CDR2 SYDVKM. V was clipped by 4 bases and J by 6 bases; unmatched bases: 7.